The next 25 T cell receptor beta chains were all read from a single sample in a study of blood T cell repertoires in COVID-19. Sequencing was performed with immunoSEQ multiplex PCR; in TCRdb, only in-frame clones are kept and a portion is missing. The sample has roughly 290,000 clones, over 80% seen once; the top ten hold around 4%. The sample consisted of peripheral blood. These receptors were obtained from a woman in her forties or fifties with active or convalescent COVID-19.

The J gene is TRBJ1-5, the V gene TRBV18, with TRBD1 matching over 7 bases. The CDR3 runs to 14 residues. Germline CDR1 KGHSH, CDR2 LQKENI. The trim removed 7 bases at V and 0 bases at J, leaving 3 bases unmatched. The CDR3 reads CASWTGFSNQPQHF. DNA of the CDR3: TGTGCCAGCTGGACAGGTTTTAGCAATCAGCCCCAGCATTTT.

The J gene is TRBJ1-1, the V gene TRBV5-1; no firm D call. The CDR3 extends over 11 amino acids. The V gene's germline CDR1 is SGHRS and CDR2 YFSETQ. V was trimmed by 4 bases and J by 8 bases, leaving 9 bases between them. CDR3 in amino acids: CASSRGNEAFF. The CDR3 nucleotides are TGCGCCAGCAGCCGGGGAAACGAAGCTTTCTTT.

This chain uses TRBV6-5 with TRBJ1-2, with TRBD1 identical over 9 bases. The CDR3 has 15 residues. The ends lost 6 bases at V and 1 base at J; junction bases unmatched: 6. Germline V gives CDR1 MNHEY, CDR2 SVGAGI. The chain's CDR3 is CASRHRQGGNYGYTF. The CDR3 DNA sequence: TGTGCCAGCAGACACAGACAGGGGGGTAACTATGGCTACACCTTC.

The CDR3 loop is CASSARDSSSYNEQFF. CDR3 bases: TGTGCCAGCAGCGCGAGGGACAGCAGCTCCTACAATGAGCAGTTCTTC. The chain couples TRBV5-6 to TRBJ2-1; 7 nucleotides agree with TRBD1. The CDR3 is 16 residues long. V lost 4 bases, J lost 0 bases, and 7 bases stayed unmatched. Looked up from germline, CDR1 is SGHDT and CDR2 is YYEEEE.

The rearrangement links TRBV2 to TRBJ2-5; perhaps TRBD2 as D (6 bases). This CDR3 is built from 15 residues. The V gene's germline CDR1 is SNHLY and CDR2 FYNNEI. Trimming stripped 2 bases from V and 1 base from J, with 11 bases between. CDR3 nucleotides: TGTGCCAGCAGTGAAATTGGAGGGGTCCAAGAGACCCAGTACTTC. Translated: CASSEIGGVQETQYF.

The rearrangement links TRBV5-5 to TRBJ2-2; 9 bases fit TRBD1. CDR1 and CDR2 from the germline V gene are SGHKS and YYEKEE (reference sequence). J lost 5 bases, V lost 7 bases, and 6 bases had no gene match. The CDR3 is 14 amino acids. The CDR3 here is CASYLTGGTGELFF. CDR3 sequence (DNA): TGTGCCAGCTACCTGACAGGGGGAACCGGGGAGCTGTTTTTT.

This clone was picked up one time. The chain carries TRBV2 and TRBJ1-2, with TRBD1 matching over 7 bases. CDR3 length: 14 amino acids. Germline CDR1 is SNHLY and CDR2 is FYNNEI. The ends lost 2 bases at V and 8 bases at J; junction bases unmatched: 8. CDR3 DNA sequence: TGTGCCAGCAGTGAATTGAGGGGGCAAAGGGGCTACACCTTC. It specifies CASSELRGQRGYTF.

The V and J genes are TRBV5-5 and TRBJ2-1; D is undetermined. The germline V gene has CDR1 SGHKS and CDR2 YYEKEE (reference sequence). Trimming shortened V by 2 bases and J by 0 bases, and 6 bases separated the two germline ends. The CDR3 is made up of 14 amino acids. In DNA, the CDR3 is TGTGCCAGCAGCTTCGCGAGCTCCTACAATGAGCAGTTCTTC. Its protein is CASSFASSYNEQFF.

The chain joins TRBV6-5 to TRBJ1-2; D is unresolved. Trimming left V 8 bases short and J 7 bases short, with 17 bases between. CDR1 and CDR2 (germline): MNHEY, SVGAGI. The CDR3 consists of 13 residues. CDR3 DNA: TGTGCCAGCGAGCGTGGGAGCGGTTTTGGCTACACCTTC. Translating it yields CASERGSGFGYTF.

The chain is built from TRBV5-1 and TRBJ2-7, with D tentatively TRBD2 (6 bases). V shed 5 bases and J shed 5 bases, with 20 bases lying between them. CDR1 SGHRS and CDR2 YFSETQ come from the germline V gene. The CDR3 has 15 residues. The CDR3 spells CASSRARRGANEQYF. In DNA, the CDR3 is TGCGCCAGCAGTCGAGCCAGGAGGGGCGCGAACGAGCAGTACTTC. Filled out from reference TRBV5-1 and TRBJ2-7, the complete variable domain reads KAGVTQTPRYLIKTRGQQVTLSCSPISGHRSVSWYQQTPGQGLQFLFEYFSETQRNKGNFPGRFSGRQFSNSRSEMNVSTLELGDSALYLCASSRARRGANEQYFGPGTRLTVT.

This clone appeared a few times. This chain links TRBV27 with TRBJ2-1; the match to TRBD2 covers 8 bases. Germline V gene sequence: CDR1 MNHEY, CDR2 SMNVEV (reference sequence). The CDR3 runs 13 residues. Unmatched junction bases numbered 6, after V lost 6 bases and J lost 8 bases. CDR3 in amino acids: CASRRAGGDEQFF. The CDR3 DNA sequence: TGTGCCAGCAGGCGGGCCGGGGGGGATGAGCAGTTCTTC.

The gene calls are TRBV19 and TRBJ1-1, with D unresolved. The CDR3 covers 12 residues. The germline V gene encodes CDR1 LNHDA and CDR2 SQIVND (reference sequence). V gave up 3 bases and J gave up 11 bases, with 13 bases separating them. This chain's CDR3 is CASSMDRGLAFF. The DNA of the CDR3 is TGTGCCAGTAGTATGGATCGCGGTTTGGCTTTCTTT.

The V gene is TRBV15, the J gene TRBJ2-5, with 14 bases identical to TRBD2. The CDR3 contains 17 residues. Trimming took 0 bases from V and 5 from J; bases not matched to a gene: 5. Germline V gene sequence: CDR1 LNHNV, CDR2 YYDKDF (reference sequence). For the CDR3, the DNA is TGTGCCACCAGCAGAGAGAGACTAGCGGGAGGGAGGGAGACCCAGTACTTC. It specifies CATSRERLAGGRETQYF.

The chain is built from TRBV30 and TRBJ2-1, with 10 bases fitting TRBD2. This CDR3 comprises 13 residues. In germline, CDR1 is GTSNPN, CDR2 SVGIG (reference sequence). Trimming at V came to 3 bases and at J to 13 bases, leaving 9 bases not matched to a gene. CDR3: CAWSPSGRGRQFF. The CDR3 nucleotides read TGTGCCTGGAGCCCTAGCGGGAGAGGCCGACAGTTCTTC.

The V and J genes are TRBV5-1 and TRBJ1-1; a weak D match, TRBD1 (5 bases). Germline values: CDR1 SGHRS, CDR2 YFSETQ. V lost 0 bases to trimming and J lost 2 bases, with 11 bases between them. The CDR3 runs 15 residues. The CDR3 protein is CASSLGGRSNTEAFF. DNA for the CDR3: TGCGCCAGCAGCTTGGGGGGCCGTTCCAACACTGAAGCTTTCTTT. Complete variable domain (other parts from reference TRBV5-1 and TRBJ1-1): KAGVTQTPRYLIKTRGQQVTLSCSPISGHRSVSWYQQTPGQGLQFLFEYFSETQRNKGNFPGRFSGRQFSNSRSEMNVSTLELGDSALYLCASSLGGRSNTEAFFGQGTRLTVV.

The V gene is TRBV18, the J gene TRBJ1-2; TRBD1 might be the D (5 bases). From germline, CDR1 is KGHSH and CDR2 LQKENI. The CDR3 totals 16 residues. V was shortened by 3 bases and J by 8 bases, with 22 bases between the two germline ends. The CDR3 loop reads CASSPKKSQGPGGYTF. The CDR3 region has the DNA TGTGCCAGCTCACCGAAGAAATCCCAGGGTCCCGGCGGCTACACCTTC.

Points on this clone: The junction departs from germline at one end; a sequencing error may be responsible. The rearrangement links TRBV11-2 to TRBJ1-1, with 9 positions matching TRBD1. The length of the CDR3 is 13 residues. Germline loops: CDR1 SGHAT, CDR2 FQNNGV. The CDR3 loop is CASSLDRGDEAFF. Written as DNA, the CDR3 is TGTGCCAGCAGCCTAGACAGGGGGGATGAAGCTTTCTTT.

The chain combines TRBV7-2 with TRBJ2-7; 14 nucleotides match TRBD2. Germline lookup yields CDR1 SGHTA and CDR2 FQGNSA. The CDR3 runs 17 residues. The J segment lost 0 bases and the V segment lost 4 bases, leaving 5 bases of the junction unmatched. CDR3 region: CASSSSGTSGSSYEQYF. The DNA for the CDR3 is TGTGCCAGCAGCTCGTCGGGGACTAGCGGGAGCTCCTACGAGCAGTACTTC.

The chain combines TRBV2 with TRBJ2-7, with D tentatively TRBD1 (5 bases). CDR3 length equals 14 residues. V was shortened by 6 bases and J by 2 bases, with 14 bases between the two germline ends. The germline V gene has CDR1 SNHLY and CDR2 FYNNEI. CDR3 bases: TGTGCCAGCAGCGGTCTTTCAGGGCCCTACGAGCAGTACTTC. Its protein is CASSGLSGPYEQYF.

This CDR3 is CASSANHRGRARNEKLFF. The CDR3 nucleotides read TGTGCCAGCAGCGCCAATCATAGAGGGCGGGCCAGGAATGAAAAACTGTTTTTT. This chain uses TRBV7-8 with TRBJ1-4; D gene uncertain. Trimming cost V 5 bases and J 5 bases, with 24 bases left between them. This CDR3 is built from 18 residues. Germline CDR1 and CDR2: SGHVS and FQNEAQ.

The CDR3 loop reads CASSLEHKGWVRGTDYGYTF. Here the CDR3 DNA reads TGTGCCAGCAGCTTGGAGCACAAGGGTTGGGTTCGGGGGACGGACTATGGCTACACCTTC. The gene calls are TRBV7-6 and TRBJ1-2, with D perhaps TRBD1 (5 bases). In germline, CDR1 is SGHVS, CDR2 FNYEAQ. V was pared by 3 bases and J by 3 bases, with 29 bases between. The CDR3 contains 20 residues.

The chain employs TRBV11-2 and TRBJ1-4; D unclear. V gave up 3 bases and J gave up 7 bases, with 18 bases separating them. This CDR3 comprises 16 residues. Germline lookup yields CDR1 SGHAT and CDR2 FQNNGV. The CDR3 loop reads CASSFRIQAGGEKLFF. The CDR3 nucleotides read TGTGCCAGCAGCTTTAGAATTCAGGCGGGCGGTGAAAAACTGTTTTTT.

The DNA for the CDR3 is TGTGCCAGCGACAGGGTGCCGTCACCCCTCCACTTT. It is translated as CASDRVPSPLHF. The chain joins TRBV6-5 to TRBJ1-6, with TRBD1 identical over 7 bases. The CDR3 spans 12 residues. V lost 8 bases to trimming and J lost 10 bases; unmatched junction nucleotides: 5. Germline CDR1 is MNHEY and CDR2 is SVGAGI.

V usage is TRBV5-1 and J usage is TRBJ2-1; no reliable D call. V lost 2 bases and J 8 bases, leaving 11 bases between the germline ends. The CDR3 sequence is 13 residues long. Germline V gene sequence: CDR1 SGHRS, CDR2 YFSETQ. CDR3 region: CASSFRWSDEQFF. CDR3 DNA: TGCGCCAGCAGCTTTAGATGGAGCGATGAGCAGTTCTTC.

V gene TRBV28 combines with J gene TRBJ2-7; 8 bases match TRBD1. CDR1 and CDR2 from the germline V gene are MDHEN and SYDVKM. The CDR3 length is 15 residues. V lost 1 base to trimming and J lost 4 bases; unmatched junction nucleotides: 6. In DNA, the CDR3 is TGTGCCAGCAGTTTATTCCCAGGGGGCGGGTACGAGCAGTACTTC. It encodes CASSLFPGGGYEQYF.